This T cell receptor (beta chain) was profiled in a study of beta chain features in type 1 diabetes. The overall study: No patient-donor differences in age, gender, total cells or subset yield.

About this clone itself: Its antigen is unknown.

The CDR3 consists of 13 residues. Between the trimmed V and J ends, which lost 4 bases and 2 bases, there was a span of 7 bases. Germline CDR1 and CDR2: LGHNA and YSLEER. Reverse transcribing all isolated RNA meant expressed TCRB transcripts were sequenced. TCRdb keeps only in-frame clones here, not all; method: immunoSEQ multiplex PCR. Among 640,000 or so clones listed, 11% to 15% were seen once. Populations isolated by sorting all had purity greater than 95%. Points from the study as a whole: There was a moderate but significant shortening of TCRB CDR3s in all four CD4+ subsets of Type 1 diabetes patients.

This clonotype was obtained from a man aged 18-30 years with type 1 diabetes. This chain links TRBV4-3 with TRBJ2-3; the D is unclear. The sample consisted of naive CD4+ T cells from blood. The CDR3 DNA follows: TGCGCCAGCAGCCGGGCCAACACAGATACGCAGTATTTT. As protein: CASSRANTDTQYF.